Listed below are T cell receptor beta chains from one sample, sequenced in a study of blood T cell repertoires in COVID-19. Sequencing was performed with immunoSEQ multiplex PCR; in TCRdb, only in-frame clones are kept and a portion is missing. The sample records roughly 340,000 clones, 75% to 90% being singletons. Input material: PBMCs or T cells enriched from blood (not recorded which). The origin of the receptors is a man between 18 and 35 years old who had recovered from COVID-19. Both conserved end residues are part of each CDR3. A D gene is named only where the DNA matches it firmly. The size entry is marked missing in some rows and otherwise reads once, few, many or a size class.

V	size	J	D	CDR3	DNA
TRBV7-2	once	TRBJ2-3	TRBD2	CASSLGLAGGTDTQYF	TGTGCCAGCAGCTTAGGTCTAGCGGGGGGAACAGATACGCAGTATTTT
TRBV20-1	NA	TRBJ1-2	TRBD1	CSASPGRQGGGYTF	TGCAGTGCTAGTCCGGGCCGACAGGGAGGAGGCTACACCTTC
TRBV27	NA	TRBJ2-1	TRBD2	CASSDEGLAGYNEQFF	TGTGCCAGCAGTGACGAGGGACTAGCGGGATACAATGAGCAGTTCTTC
TRBV3-1/TRBV3-2	few	TRBJ1-1	NA	CASSQETVMNTEAFF	TGTGCCAGCAGCCAAGAAACAGTGATGAACACTGAAGCTTTCTTT
TRBV5-4	NA	TRBJ2-1	NA	CASSLRGGGSSYNEQFF	TGTGCCAGCAGCTTAAGGGGTGGGGGCAGCTCCTACAATGAGCAGTTCTTC
TRBV10-1	once	TRBJ2-1	TRBD2	CASSHKTSGGGNEQFF	TGCGCCAGCAGTCACAAGACTAGCGGGGGGGGCAATGAGCAGTTCTTC
TRBV6-1	NA	TRBJ1-4	NA	CASSEEGPTEKLFF	TGTGCCAGCAGTGAGGAGGGGCCAACTGAAAAACTGTTTTTT
TRBV3-1/TRBV3-2	NA	TRBJ2-3	NA	CASSQDNPQAGTDTQYF	TGTGCCAGCAGCCAAGATAACCCCCAGGCGGGTACAGATACGCAGTATTTT
TRBV11-2	NA	TRBJ1-1	TRBD1	CASSTRQGGNTEAFF	TGTGCCAGCAGCACCCGACAGGGAGGAAACACTGAAGCTTTCTTT
TRBV3-1/TRBV3-2	NA	TRBJ1-5	NA	CASSPSTRSDQPQHF	TGTGCCAGCAGCCCATCCACCCGGAGCGATCAGCCCCAGCATTTT
TRBV7-2	NA	TRBJ1-6	NA	CASSTAGNGDSPLHF	TGTGCCAGCAGCACGGCAGGGAATGGCGATTCACCCCTCCACTTT
TRBV6-6	NA	TRBJ2-7	NA	CASSSSRDSGQYF	TGTGCCAGCAGTTCGAGTAGGGACTCCGGGCAGTACTTC
TRBV9	few	TRBJ1-2	TRBD1	CASSVGEGGAYGYTF	TGTGCCAGCAGCGTAGGGGAAGGGGGCGCGTATGGCTACACCTTC
TRBV10-3	once	TRBJ1-5	TRBD1	CAISAGTVSNQPQHF	TGTGCCATCAGTGCCGGGACAGTTAGCAATCAGCCCCAGCATTTT
TRBV2	NA	TRBJ1-2	TRBD1	CASSGDRDQGYTF	TGTGCCAGCAGTGGGGACAGGGATCAGGGCTACACCTTC
TRBV18	NA	TRBJ2-3	TRBD2	CASSPQTRGASDTQYF	TGTGCCAGCTCACCACAGACGCGGGGGGCCTCAGATACGCAGTATTTT
TRBV19	few	TRBJ2-2	TRBD2	CASRKVGGGLAGELFF	TGTGCCAGTAGAAAGGTTGGCGGGGGGTTAGCCGGGGAGCTGTTTTTT
TRBV7-2	NA	TRBJ2-7	NA	CASSLVAVTGLVTYEQYF	TGTGCCAGCAGCTTAGTGGCAGTAACGGGTCTAGTAACCTACGAGCAGTACTTC
TRBV25-1	NA	TRBJ1-1	NA	CASSALDILSRNTEAFF	TGTGCCAGCAGTGCCCTGGACATACTATCAAGGAACACTGAAGCTTTCTTT
TRBV9	NA	TRBJ2-3	NA	CASSVVGDHTDTQYF	TGTGCCAGCAGCGTAGTAGGAGACCACACAGATACGCAGTATTTT
TRBV7-2	NA	TRBJ2-7	NA	CASSSQYEQYF	TGTGCCAGCAGCTCACAGTACGAGCAGTACTTC
TRBV5-1	NA	TRBJ2-1	TRBD1	CASSYGQGRLNEQFF	TGCGCCAGCAGCTATGGACAGGGGAGGCTGAATGAGCAGTTCTTC
TRBV5-1	NA	TRBJ2-3	NA	CASSLAQGPDTQYF	TGCGCCAGCAGCTTGGCGCAGGGGCCAGATACGCAGTATTTT
TRBV9	NA	TRBJ2-4	TRBD1	CASSVGFDRGTKNIQYF	TGTGCCAGCAGCGTAGGGTTCGACAGGGGGACCAAAAACATTCAGTACTTC
TRBV5-1	NA	TRBJ2-1	NA	CASSLLGRVGDEQFF	TGCGCCAGCAGCTTGTTGGGCAGGGTAGGGGATGAGCAGTTCTTC
TRBV4-1	NA	TRBJ2-1	NA	CASRPRVGAINEQFF	TGCGCCAGCAGACCCAGGGTGGGGGCTATCAATGAGCAGTTCTTC
TRBV18	NA	TRBJ1-2	NA	CASSPPSRVGNYGYTF	TGTGCCAGCTCACCACCATCCCGTGTCGGTAACTATGGCTACACCTTC
TRBV19	NA	TRBJ2-4	TRBD1	CASRSTGNKNIQYF	TGTGCCAGTAGATCGACAGGGAACAAAAACATTCAGTACTTC
TRBV27	NA	TRBJ1-1	NA	CASSLSGMNTEAFF	TGTGCCAGCAGTCTTTCGGGGATGAACACTGAAGCTTTCTTT
TRBV11-2	NA	TRBJ2-7	NA	CASSALGGAEYF	TGTGCCAGCAGCGCCCTAGGGGGAGCTGAGTACTTC
TRBV6-5	NA	TRBJ1-1	TRBD1	CASVKRGLRDTEAFF	TGTGCCAGCGTCAAGAGGGGGCTTAGGGACACTGAAGCTTTCTTT
TRBV5-1	NA	TRBJ1-2	TRBD1	CASSLAYGTGDSYTF	TGCGCCAGCAGCTTGGCCTACGGGACAGGGGATAGCTACACCTTC